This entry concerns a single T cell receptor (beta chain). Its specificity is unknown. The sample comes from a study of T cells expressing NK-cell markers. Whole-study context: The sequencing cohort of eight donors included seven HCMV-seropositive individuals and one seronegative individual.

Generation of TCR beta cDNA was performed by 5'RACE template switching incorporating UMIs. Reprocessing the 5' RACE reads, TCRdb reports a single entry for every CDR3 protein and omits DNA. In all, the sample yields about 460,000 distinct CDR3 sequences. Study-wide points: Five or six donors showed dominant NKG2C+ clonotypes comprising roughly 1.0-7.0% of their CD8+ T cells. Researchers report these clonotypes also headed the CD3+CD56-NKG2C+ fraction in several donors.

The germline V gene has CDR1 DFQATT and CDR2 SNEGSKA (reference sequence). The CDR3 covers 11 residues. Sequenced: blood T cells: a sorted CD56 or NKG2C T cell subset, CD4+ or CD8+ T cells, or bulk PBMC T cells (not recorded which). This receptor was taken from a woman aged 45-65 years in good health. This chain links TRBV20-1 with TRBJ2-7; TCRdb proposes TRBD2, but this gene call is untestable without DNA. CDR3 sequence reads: CSAGTYSEQYF.